A single T cell receptor beta chain is shown here with its context. Its antigen is unidentified. This record comes from a study of regulatory T cells in long-lasting Graves disease. Study-wide results and limits: Persistent disease samples used TRBV28, TRBJ1-2 and TRBJ2-5 preferentially.

Time point meaning: newly diagnosed GD, antithyroid drugs for less than 3 months. The TCR library was made from RNA extracted from PBMCs. Arm-PCR of CDR3 regions and iRepertoire HTBI primers were the basis on which TCR beta libraries were built. One entry per CDR3 protein, called by TCRdb with MiXCR from the multiplex PCR reads. The sample contains over 350,000 distinct CDR3 sequences, 14% of which appear only once. V dropped 6 bases and J dropped 11 bases, with 14 bases sitting between them. The CDR3 is made up of 13 amino acids. Germline CDR1 reads MNHEY; CDR2 reads SMNVEV (reference sequence). The sample was also reused in another study, on T cells in Graves' hyperthyroidism and ophthalmopathy.

J is TRBJ1-6 and V is TRBV27, with a possible D match to TRBD1 (5 bases). The clonotype originates from a woman between 45 and 60 years old with Graves disease. Sample: peripheral blood mononuclear cells (PBMCs), taken at new diagnosis, from a patient treated with antithyroid drugs. Written as DNA, the CDR3 is TGTGCCAGCAGGAAGGAGGGGCTGGCACCCCTCCACTTT. It yields the protein CASRKEGLAPLHF.